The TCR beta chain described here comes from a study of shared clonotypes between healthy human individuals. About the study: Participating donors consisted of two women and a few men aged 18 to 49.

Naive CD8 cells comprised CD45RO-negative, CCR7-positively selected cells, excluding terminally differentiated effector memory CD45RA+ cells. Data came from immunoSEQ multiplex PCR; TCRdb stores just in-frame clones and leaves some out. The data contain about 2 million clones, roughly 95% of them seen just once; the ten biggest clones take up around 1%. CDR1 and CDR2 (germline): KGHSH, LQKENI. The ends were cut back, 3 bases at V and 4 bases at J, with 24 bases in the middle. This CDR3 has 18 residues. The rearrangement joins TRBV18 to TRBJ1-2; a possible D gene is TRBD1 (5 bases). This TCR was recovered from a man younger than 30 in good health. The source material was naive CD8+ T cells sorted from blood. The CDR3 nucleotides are TGTGCCAGCTCACCTACCCGGCCGGACACGGCAGGGTCCTATGGCTACACCTTC. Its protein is CASSPTRPDTAGSYGYTF.